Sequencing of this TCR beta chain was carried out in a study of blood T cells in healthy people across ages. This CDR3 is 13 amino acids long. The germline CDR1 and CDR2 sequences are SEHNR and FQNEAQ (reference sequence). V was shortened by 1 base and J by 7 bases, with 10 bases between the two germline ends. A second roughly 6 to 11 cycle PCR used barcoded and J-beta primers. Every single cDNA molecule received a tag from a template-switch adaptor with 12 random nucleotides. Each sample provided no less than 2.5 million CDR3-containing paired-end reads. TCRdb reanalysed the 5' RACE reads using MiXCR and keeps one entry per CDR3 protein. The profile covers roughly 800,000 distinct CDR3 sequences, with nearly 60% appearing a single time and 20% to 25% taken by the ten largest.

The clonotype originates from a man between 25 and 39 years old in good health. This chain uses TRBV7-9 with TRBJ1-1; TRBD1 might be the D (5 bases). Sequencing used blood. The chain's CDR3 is CASSLGQYSEAFF. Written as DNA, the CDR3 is TGTGCCAGCAGCTTAGGACAGTACAGTGAAGCTTTCTTT.